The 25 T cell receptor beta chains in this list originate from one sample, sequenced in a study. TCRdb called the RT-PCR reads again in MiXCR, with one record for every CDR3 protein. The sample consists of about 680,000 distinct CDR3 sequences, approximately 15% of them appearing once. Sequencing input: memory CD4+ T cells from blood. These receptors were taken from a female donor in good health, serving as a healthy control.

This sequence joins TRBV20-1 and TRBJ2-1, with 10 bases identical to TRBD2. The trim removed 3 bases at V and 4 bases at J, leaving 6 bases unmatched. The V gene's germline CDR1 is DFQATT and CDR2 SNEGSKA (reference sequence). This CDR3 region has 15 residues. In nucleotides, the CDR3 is TGCAGTGCTAGGATTGGACTAGCGGAATACAATGAGCAGTTCTTC. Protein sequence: CSARIGLAEYNEQFF.

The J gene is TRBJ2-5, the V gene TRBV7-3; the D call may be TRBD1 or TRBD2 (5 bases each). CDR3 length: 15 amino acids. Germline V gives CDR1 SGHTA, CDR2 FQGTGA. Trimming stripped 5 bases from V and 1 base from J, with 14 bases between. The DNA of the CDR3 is TGTGCCAGCAGCCAAGAGCGGCAGGGCCAAGAGACCCAGTACTTC. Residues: CASSQERQGQETQYF.

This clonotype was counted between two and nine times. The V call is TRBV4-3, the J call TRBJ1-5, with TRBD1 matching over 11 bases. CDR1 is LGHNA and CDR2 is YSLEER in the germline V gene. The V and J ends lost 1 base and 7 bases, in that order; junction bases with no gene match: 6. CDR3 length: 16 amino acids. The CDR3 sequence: CASSQGLDRGQQPQHF. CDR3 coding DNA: TGCGCCAGCAGCCAAGGACTGGACAGGGGGCAACAGCCCCAGCATTTT.

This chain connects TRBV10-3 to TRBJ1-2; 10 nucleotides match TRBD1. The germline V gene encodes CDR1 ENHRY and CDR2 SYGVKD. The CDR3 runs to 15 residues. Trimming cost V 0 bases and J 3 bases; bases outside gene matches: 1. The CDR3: CAISESGTGDYGYTF. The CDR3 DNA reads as TGTGCCATCAGTGAGTCGGGGACAGGGGACTATGGCTACACCTTC.

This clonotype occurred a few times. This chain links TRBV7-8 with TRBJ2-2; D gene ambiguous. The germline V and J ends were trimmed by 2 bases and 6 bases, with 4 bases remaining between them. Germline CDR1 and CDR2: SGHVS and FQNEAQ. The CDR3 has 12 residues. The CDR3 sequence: CASSLMSGELFF. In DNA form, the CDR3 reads TGTGCCAGCAGCTTAATGTCCGGGGAGCTGTTTTTT.

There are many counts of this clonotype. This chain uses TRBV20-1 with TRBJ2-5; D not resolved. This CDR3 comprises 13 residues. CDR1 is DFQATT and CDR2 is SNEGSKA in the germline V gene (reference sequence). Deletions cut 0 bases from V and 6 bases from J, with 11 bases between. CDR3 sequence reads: CSARDNIGKTQYF. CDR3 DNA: TGCAGTGCTAGAGATAATATCGGAAAGACCCAGTACTTC.

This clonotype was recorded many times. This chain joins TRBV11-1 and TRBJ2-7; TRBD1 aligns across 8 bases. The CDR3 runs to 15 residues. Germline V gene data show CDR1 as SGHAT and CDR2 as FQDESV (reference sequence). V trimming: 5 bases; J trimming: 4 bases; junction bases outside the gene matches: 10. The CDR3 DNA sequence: TGTGCCAGCAGCCGAACGGGACAGGAGGCATACGAGCAGTACTTC. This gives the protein CASSRTGQEAYEQYF.

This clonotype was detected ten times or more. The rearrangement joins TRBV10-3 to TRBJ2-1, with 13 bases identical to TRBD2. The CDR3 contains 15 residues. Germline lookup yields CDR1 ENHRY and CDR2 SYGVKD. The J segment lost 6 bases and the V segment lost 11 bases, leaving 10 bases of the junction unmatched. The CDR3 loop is CAATSGRADANEQFF. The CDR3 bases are TGTGCCGCCACTAGCGGGAGGGCCGACGCCAATGAGCAGTTCTTC.

CDR3 region: CASSRWDRGEEKLFF. CDR3 bases: TGTGCCAGCAGCAGGTGGGACAGGGGGGAAGAAAAACTGTTTTTT. The J gene is TRBJ1-4, the V gene TRBV5-4; 11 positions match TRBD1. V trimming: 4 bases; J trimming: 8 bases; junction bases outside the gene matches: 7. CDR1 SGHNT and CDR2 YYREEE come from the germline V gene (reference sequence). The CDR3 runs to 15 residues.

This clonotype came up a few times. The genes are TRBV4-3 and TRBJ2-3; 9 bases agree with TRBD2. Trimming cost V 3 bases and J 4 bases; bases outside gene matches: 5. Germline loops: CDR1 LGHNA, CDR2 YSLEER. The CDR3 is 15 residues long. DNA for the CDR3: TGCGCCAGCAGCCAGCGAGCGGGAGGTCCAGATACGCAGTATTTT. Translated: CASSQRAGGPDTQYF.

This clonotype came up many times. For the CDR3, the DNA is TGTGCCAGCAGCGTAGACCAGTATGGCTACACCTTC. Translated, it gives CASSVDQYGYTF. This chain links TRBV9 with TRBJ1-2; no clear D gene. Trimming removed 0 bases at V and 5 bases at J, with 5 bases between. Germline V gene data show CDR1 as SGDLS and CDR2 as YYNGEE. The CDR3 sequence is 12 residues long.

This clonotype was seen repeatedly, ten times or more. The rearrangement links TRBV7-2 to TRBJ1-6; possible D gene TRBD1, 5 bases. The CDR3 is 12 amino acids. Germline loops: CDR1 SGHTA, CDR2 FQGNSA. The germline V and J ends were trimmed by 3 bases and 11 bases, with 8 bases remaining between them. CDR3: CASSLSGTPLHF. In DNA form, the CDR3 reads TGTGCCAGCAGCTTGTCAGGGACACCCCTCCACTTT.

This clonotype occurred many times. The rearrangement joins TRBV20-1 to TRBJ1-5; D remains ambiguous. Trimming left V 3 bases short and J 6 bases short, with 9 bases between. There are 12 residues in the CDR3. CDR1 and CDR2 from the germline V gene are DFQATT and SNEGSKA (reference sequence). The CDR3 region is CSASSYGQPQHF. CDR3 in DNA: TGCAGTGCTAGCTCCTACGGTCAGCCCCAGCATTTT.

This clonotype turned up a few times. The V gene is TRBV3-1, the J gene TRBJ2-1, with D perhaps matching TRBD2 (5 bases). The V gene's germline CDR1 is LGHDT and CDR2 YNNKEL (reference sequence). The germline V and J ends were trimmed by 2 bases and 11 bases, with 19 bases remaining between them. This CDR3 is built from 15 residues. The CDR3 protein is CASSQMTTGSGKQFF. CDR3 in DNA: TGTGCCAGCAGCCAAATGACAACCGGATCGGGGAAGCAGTTCTTC.

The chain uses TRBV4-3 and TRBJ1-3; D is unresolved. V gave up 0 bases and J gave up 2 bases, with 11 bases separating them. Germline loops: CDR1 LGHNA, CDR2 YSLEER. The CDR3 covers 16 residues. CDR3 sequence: CASSQDMGNPGNTIYF. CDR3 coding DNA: TGCGCCAGCAGCCAAGATATGGGGAACCCTGGAAACACCATATATTTT.

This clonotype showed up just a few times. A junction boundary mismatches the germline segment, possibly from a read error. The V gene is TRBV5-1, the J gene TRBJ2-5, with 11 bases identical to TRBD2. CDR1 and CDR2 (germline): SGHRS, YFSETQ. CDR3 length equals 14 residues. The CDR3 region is CASSLPTSGTPVDF. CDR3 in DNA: TGCGCCAGCAGCTTGCCGACTAGCGGGACCCCTGTGGATTTC.

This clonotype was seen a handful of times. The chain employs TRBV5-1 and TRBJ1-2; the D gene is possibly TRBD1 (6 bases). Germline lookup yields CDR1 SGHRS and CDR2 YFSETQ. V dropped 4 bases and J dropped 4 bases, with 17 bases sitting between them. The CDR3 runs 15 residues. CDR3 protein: CASSPDLTGPYGYTF. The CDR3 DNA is TGCGCCAGCAGCCCGGACCTGACAGGTCCCTATGGCTACACCTTC.

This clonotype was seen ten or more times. In nucleotides, the CDR3 is TGTGCCAGCAGTTACTCGGCAATCTATGGCTACACCTTC. Its translation is CASSYSAIYGYTF. This chain links TRBV6-5 with TRBJ1-2; D remains ambiguous. Trimming pared 0 bases from V and 4 bases from J, leaving 6 bases between. This CDR3 has 13 residues. Germline loops: CDR1 MNHEY, CDR2 SVGAGI.

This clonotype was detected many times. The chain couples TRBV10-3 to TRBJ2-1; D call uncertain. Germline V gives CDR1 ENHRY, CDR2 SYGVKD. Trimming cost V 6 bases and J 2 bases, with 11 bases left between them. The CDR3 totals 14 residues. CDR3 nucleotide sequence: TGTGCCATCAGCCTAGATTCTACCTACAATGAGCAGTTCTTC. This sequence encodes CAISLDSTYNEQFF.

The CDR3 loop is CASSLDGTGGYNEQFF. The CDR3 nucleotides are TGTGCCAGCAGCTTAGACGGGACAGGGGGATACAATGAGCAGTTCTTC. V gene TRBV7-2 combines with J gene TRBJ2-1; 11 nucleotides match TRBD1. Germline assignment: CDR1 SGHTA and CDR2 FQGNSA. CDR3 length: 16 residues. Trimming at V came to 1 base and at J to 4 bases, leaving 3 bases not matched to a gene.

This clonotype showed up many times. This chain's CDR3 is CSARDRKGWETQYF. The CDR3, as DNA: TGCAGTGCTAGAGATAGGAAGGGTTGGGAGACCCAGTACTTC. J is TRBJ2-5 and V is TRBV20-1, with D uncertain. In germline, CDR1 is DFQATT, CDR2 SNEGSKA (reference sequence). The CDR3 has 14 amino acids. The ends were cut back, 0 bases at V and 5 bases at J, with 13 bases in the middle.

Here the CDR3 DNA reads TGTGCCATCGCTGACAGGGGGAACACCGGGGAGCTGTTTTTT. The encoded protein is CAIADRGNTGELFF. This chain connects TRBV6-1 to TRBJ2-2, with 8 nucleotides matching TRBD1. This CDR3 has 14 amino acids. Germline CDR1 reads MNHNS; CDR2 reads SASEGT. V lost 10 bases to trimming and J lost 1 base; unmatched junction nucleotides: 5.

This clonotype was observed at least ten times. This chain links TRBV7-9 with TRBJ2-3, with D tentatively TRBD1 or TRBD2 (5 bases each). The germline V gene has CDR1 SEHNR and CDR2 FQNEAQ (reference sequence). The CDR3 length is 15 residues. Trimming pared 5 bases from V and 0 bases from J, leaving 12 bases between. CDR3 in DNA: TGTGCCAGCAGCACCGGGACGTACAGCACAGATACGCAGTATTTT. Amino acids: CASSTGTYSTDTQYF.

The CDR3 here is CASSFWQVATGETQYF. CDR3 DNA sequence: TGTGCCAGCAGCTTTTGGCAGGTGGCGACGGGGGAGACCCAGTACTTC. V is TRBV7-9 and J is TRBJ2-5; D may be TRBD2 (5 bases). Trimming removed 3 bases at V and 5 bases at J, with 19 bases between. From germline, CDR1 is SEHNR and CDR2 FQNEAQ (reference sequence). The CDR3 runs to 16 residues.

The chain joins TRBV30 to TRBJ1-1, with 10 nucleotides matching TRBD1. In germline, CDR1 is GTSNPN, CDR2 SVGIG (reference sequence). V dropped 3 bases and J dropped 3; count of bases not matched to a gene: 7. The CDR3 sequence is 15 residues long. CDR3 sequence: CAWRETGGAYTEAFF. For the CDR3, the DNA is TGTGCCTGGAGAGAGACAGGGGGCGCGTACACTGAAGCTTTCTTT.